The present entry profiles one T cell receptor beta chain with its context. Its antigen is currently not known. One base away there is no much larger clone; base qualities are not given. Trimming leaves V shorter by 3 bases and J shorter by 8 bases, with the junction holding 10 bases beyond the gene matches. The CDR3 starts with the cysteine, ends with the phenylalanine, and has 14 residues. Of the read, only the CDR3 DNA is kept; its 42 bases are in frame from base 1. CDR1 SGHRS and CDR2 YFSETQ are derived from the germline V gene. TCRbeta CDR3 regions were amplified from genomic DNA by means of the immunoSEQ Assay, a bias-controlled multiplex PCR. On the study's bioinformatics: The number of nucleated cells in each sample was estimated by amplification of reference gene primers within the assay. To quantify the absolute abundance of each unique TCRbeta CDR3 rearrangement, sequence reads were collapsed and filtered. For each sample, productive Simpson clonality was calculated as the square root of Simpson's diversity index across productive rearrangements. Drawn from immuneACCESS, this table holds only the in-frame rearrangements with V and J called that TCRdb kept. Clones are partly lost; checked studies trace under half to an unresolved V gene and leave the rest unexplained. V and J calls and clone size follow that table, whereas D and trimming were derived from the DNA. The sample table contains roughly 250,000 clones; only one count was recorded for 80% to 90% of them. The top ten clones comprise roughly 2.5% of the sample.

The data derive from a study of blood T cell repertoires in COVID-19 (dated by TCRdb to 2020 to 2022). For the wider study: The collaborator samples originated in the United States, Italy and Spain and spanned the acute and convalescent phases of COVID-19. The prospective study material was composed of cDNA or gDNA derived from T cells, B-cell-depleted T cells, or PBMCs. Deeply sampled blood TCRbeta repertoires from subjects exposed to, actively infected with, or recovered from COVID-19 were included in the dataset. The repertoires were made available in a free public database intended to serve as a resource for research on the immune response to SARS-CoV-2. The samples were drawn from two sources: the first 160 participants of the ongoing ImmuneRACE study, and fewer than 1,500 subjects contributed by 6 global collaborators. A de-identified subject ID, COVID-19 status, age in years and sex were almost always included in the sample metadata. Where HLA class I and class II types were available, the types were taken from metadata supplied by the sample provider, not from assay-based typing. The paper's findings and limits, for the study overall: The quantity of clinical and demographic metadata differed by source and by participant and was supplied without curation.

Enrolling through a virtual design, the prospective study's participants ranged in age from roughly 18 to 89 years and lived across approximately 25 United States geographic areas. To assign participants to cohorts, the prospective study relied on clinical history that participants themselves reported in a screening survey and a study questionnaire. For ImmuneRACE Cohort 3, a participant was defined as recovered based on two consecutive negative NP/OP PCR tests, clearance by a healthcare professional, or resolution of symptoms. Mobile phlebotomists in the prospective study collected whole blood, serum and a nasopharyngeal or oropharyngeal swab from every participant. Prospective study participants could optionally give additional blood draws and questionnaires over a roughly 2-month period. Prospective study blood samples were shipped either frozen or at room temperature before DNA extraction.

The clonotype originates from a woman aged 18-29 years who had recovered from COVID-19. The sequenced sample consisted of PBMCs or T cells enriched from blood (not recorded which). This receptor chain uses TRBV5-1 and TRBJ1-2, and TRBD1 matches 7 of the central bases. The CDR3 protein: CASSSRGEAWGYTF. In nucleotides, the sequence is TGCGCCAGCAGCTCCAGGGGGGAGGCCTGGGGCTACACCTTC.